Following are 27 T cell receptor beta chains from one sample sequenced in a study of cytomegalovirus exposure and HLA in healthy donors. A multiplex PCR was run with 60 Vbeta primers and 13 Jbeta primers. This table comes from immunoSEQ multiplex PCR, and its TCRdb copy is limited to in-frame clones, with some not included. This sample has about 160,000 clones, with 70% found just once. Specimen: PBMCs. These receptor sequences come from a man in his late teens or twenties in good health and CMV-seropositive.

Points on this clone: Other DNA sequences in the sample encode the same CDR3. The rearrangement links TRBV5-1 to TRBJ1-2; 10 bases map to TRBD1. This CDR3 has 13 residues. The V gene end was trimmed by 4 bases and the J gene end by 8 bases; junction bases not matched to a gene: 5. Germline CDR1 is SGHRS and CDR2 is YFSETQ. CDR3 sequence (DNA): TGCGCCAGCAGCCCCGGACAGGGGGGAGGCTACACCTTC. Its protein product is CASSPGQGGGYTF.

V and J are TRBV5-1 and TRBJ1-6; TRBD1 aligns across 9 bases. There are 14 residues in the CDR3. Trimming cost V 5 bases and J 8 bases; bases outside gene matches: 5. Looked up from germline, CDR1 is SGHRS and CDR2 is YFSETQ. The CDR3 DNA reads TGCGCCAGCAGTATGGGACAGGGTGATTCACCCCTCCACTTT. This sequence encodes CASSMGQGDSPLHF.

V usage is TRBV6-5 and J usage is TRBJ2-3; tentatively, D is TRBD2 (7 bases). Germline CDR1 and CDR2: MNHEY and SVGAGI. The germline V and J ends were trimmed by 8 bases and 6 bases, with 12 bases remaining between them. CDR3 size: 12 residues. The CDR3 sequence: CASRGALDTQYF. CDR3 in DNA: TGTGCCAGCCGGGGGGCCTTGGATACGCAGTATTTT.

This chain uses TRBV28 with TRBJ1-5; D may be TRBD1 (6 bases). V was trimmed by 8 bases and J by 0 bases, leaving 14 bases between them. The CDR3 length is 15 residues. Germline loops: CDR1 MDHEN, CDR2 SYDVKM. The CDR3 DNA reads TGTGCCAGCGGTGGACAGCGGAGTAGCAATCAGCCCCAGCATTTT. It is translated as CASGGQRSSNQPQHF.

This rearrangement joins TRBV4-1 to TRBJ2-2; TRBD2 matches 9 bases. V shed 0 bases and J 5 bases; nucleotides not matched to a gene: 4. Germline V gives CDR1 MGHRA, CDR2 YSYEKL. CDR3 length equals 16 residues. CDR3 protein: CASSQEFSGSTGELFF. The CDR3 DNA is TGCGCCAGCAGCCAAGAGTTTAGCGGGAGTACCGGGGAGCTGTTTTTT.

The chain combines TRBV19 with TRBJ1-5; 7 bases match TRBD1. The germline gives CDR1 LNHDA, CDR2 SQIVND (reference sequence). V lost 3 bases to trimming and J lost 6 bases; unmatched junction nucleotides: 11. The CDR3 is 16 residues long. CDR3 amino acids: CASSISGTVKSQPQHF. CDR3 in DNA: TGTGCCAGTAGTATTTCCGGGACAGTGAAGAGTCAGCCCCAGCATTTT.

The V gene is TRBV11-2, the J gene TRBJ1-1, with D perhaps matching TRBD1 (5 bases). CDR3 length equals 14 residues. V shed 5 bases and J shed 4 bases, with 14 bases lying between them. Germline loops: CDR1 SGHAT, CDR2 FQNNGV. CDR3 bases: TGTGCCAGCAGCATGGCCACTCAGGGCACTGAAGCTTTCTTT. Amino acids: CASSMATQGTEAFF.

In the case of this clone: Its ends do not fully match the called genes, so a read error is possible. V is TRBV7-9 and J is TRBJ1-1; the D gene is possibly TRBD1 (5 bases). The CDR3 has 17 residues. Germline CDR1 SEHNR, CDR2 FQNEAQ (reference sequence). The CDR3 sequence is CSSSFIANGGVGTEAFF. Here the CDR3 DNA reads TGTTCCAGCAGTTTTATCGCTAACGGGGGGGTTGGCACTGAAGCTTTCTTT.

The V and J genes are TRBV7-2 and TRBJ2-5; D is uncertain. This CDR3 is 12 amino acids long. The germline CDR1 and CDR2 sequences are SGHTA and FQGNSA. V lost 5 bases and J 5 bases, leaving 9 bases between the germline ends. The chain's CDR3 is CASSPSDETQYF. Here the CDR3 DNA reads TGTGCCAGCAGCCCCAGTGATGAGACCCAGTACTTC. The full variable domain, rest sourced from reference TRBV7-2 and TRBJ2-5, is GAGVSQSPSNKVTEKGKDVELRCDPISGHTALYWYRQSLGQGLEFLIYFQGNSAPDKSGLPSDRFSAERTGGSVSTLTIQRTQQEDSAVYLCASSPSDETQYFGPGTRLLVL.

The V gene is TRBV11-3, the J gene TRBJ1-1; TRBD1 matches at 7 bases. CDR3 size: 13 residues. V gave up 5 bases and J gave up 1 base; unmatched junction bases: 1. CDR1 and CDR2 (germline): SGHNT, YENEEA. DNA for the CDR3: TGTGCCAGCAGCCAGGGGGGGAACACTGAAGCTTTCTTT. Translating gives CASSQGGNTEAFF.

This sequence joins TRBV6-1 and TRBJ1-2; D gene uncertain. This CDR3 is 13 amino acids long. Trimming took off 7 bases at V and 8 bases at J, with 17 bases between the two ends. Germline V gene sequence: CDR1 MNHNS, CDR2 SASEGT. The CDR3 here is CASTLWGGYGYTF. CDR3 nucleotide sequence: TGTGCCAGCACTCTGTGGGGAGGATACGGCTACACCTTC.

CDR3 residues: CASSDPQVRGYTF. The DNA for the CDR3 is TGTGCCAGCAGTGACCCGCAGGTGCGTGGCTACACCTTC. The rearrangement links TRBV2 to TRBJ1-2; D gene ambiguous. The CDR3 is 13 amino acids. V was clipped by 3 bases and J by 7 bases, with 12 bases between them. From germline, CDR1 is SNHLY and CDR2 FYNNEI.

The chain carries TRBV6-6 and TRBJ1-5; 8 nucleotides line up with TRBD1. The CDR3 runs 15 residues. The trim removed 2 bases at V and 6 bases at J, leaving 6 bases unmatched. Germline V gives CDR1 MNHNY, CDR2 SVGAGI (reference sequence). The CDR3 DNA sequence: TGTGCCAGCAGTTACGGACAGGGAGGCCCTCAGCCCCAGCATTTT. Translating gives CASSYGQGGPQPQHF.

The J gene is TRBJ1-5, the V gene TRBV27, with D perhaps TRBD1 (5 bases). Between the trimmed V and J ends, which lost 3 bases and 0 bases, there was a span of 12 bases. This CDR3 comprises 16 residues. CDR1 and CDR2 from the germline V gene are MNHEY and SMNVEV (reference sequence). In DNA form, the CDR3 reads TGTGCCAGCAGTTTCTCCCCCAGGGCTAGCAATCAGCCCCAGCATTTT. This gives the protein CASSFSPRASNQPQHF.

V gene TRBV30 combines with J gene TRBJ2-5; 8 positions match TRBD2. Germline CDR1 is GTSNPN and CDR2 is SVGIG (reference sequence). The CDR3 totals 12 residues. Losses at the gene ends were 4 bases for V and 5 bases for J; bases not matched to a gene: 3. The CDR3 nucleotides read TGTGCCTGGACCGGACTAGCTGAGACCCAGTACTTC. As protein: CAWTGLAETQYF.

The chain employs TRBV5-1 and TRBJ1-1; D is possibly TRBD1 (5 bases). Trimming left V 0 bases short and J 0 bases short, with 12 bases between. Per germline, CDR1 SGHRS and CDR2 YFSETQ. The CDR3 is 16 amino acids. CDR3 DNA: TGCGCCAGCAGCTTGGGGACAAGCAACTTGAACACTGAAGCTTTCTTT. Translating gives CASSLGTSNLNTEAFF. The full variable domain, in which reference TRBV5-1 and TRBJ1-1 provide the parts outside the CDR3, is KAGVTQTPRYLIKTRGQQVTLSCSPISGHRSVSWYQQTPGQGLQFLFEYFSETQRNKGNFPGRFSGRQFSNSRSEMNVSTLELGDSALYLCASSLGTSNLNTEAFFGQGTRLTVV.

The chain uses TRBV15 and TRBJ2-3, with TRBD2 matching 8 bases. Trimming removed 0 bases from V and 4 bases from J; junction bases left unmatched: 6. Per germline, CDR1 LNHNV and CDR2 YYDKDF (reference sequence). CDR3 length equals 16 residues. This CDR3 reads CATSRDEGREADTQYF. The CDR3 DNA is TGTGCCACCAGCAGAGATGAGGGGCGGGAGGCAGATACGCAGTATTTT.

The chain has TRBV7-9 and TRBJ1-5; the D is unclear. Germline V gene data show CDR1 as SEHNR and CDR2 as FQNEAQ (reference sequence). CDR3 length: 15 amino acids. V lost 2 bases and J lost 0, with 8 bases in between. The CDR3 region is CASSLSGVSNQPQHF. CDR3 coding DNA: TGTGCCAGCAGCTTAAGCGGAGTTAGCAATCAGCCCCAGCATTTT.

V usage is TRBV6-5 and J usage is TRBJ1-5, with unresolved D. This CDR3 comprises 13 residues. CDR1 and CDR2 from the germline V gene are MNHEY and SVGAGI. V was pared by 5 bases and J by 0 bases, with 5 bases between. In DNA, the CDR3 is TGTGCCAGCAGTAGCGATAGCAATCAGCCCCAGCATTTT. It is translated as CASSSDSNQPQHF.

The chain links TRBV10-3 to TRBJ2-5, with TRBD1 identical over 8 bases. CDR3 length: 14 residues. Trimming took 7 bases from V and 4 from J; bases not matched to a gene: 8. The germline V gene has CDR1 ENHRY and CDR2 SYGVKD. The CDR3 loop is CAITEDRDVETQYF. The CDR3 coding sequence is TGTGCCATCACCGAGGACAGGGATGTAGAGACCCAGTACTTC.

This chain joins TRBV7-2 and TRBJ1-2, with D tentatively TRBD1 (5 bases). This CDR3 has 15 amino acids. The germline gives CDR1 SGHTA, CDR2 FQGNSA. Trimming pared 1 base from V and 4 bases from J, leaving 13 bases between. The CDR3 spells CASSLDRSRSYGYTF. For the CDR3, the DNA is TGTGCCAGCAGCTTAGACAGGTCCAGGTCCTATGGCTACACCTTC.

This chain uses TRBV6-5 with TRBJ2-1, with 8 bases aligning to TRBD2. CDR3 length equals 16 residues. Germline V lookup: CDR1 MNHEY, CDR2 SVGAGI. Trimming at V came to 0 bases and at J to 3 bases, leaving 4 bases not matched to a gene. CDR3 sequence reads: CASSYSASGYYNEQFF. The CDR3 DNA reads as TGTGCCAGCAGTTACTCGGCTAGCGGGTACTACAATGAGCAGTTCTTC.

The DNA of the CDR3 is TGTGCCAGCAGTTATGATCAGTCTAATGAAAAACTGTTTTTT. Translated: CASSYDQSNEKLFF. The chain uses TRBV6-5 and TRBJ1-4; D not resolved. Germline values: CDR1 MNHEY, CDR2 SVGAGI. This CDR3 is built from 14 residues. V gave up 3 bases and J gave up 3 bases, with 8 bases separating them.

In its sample, this clone was seen a few times. This chain uses TRBV29-1 with TRBJ2-3; TRBD2 matches 10 bases. The CDR3 is made up of 17 amino acids. V shed 7 bases and J 0 bases; nucleotides not matched to a gene: 13. CDR1 and CDR2 from the germline V gene are SQVTM and ANQGSEA. The CDR3 protein is CSATEQLAGSSTDTQYF. The CDR3 DNA reads as TGCAGCGCTACTGAGCAACTAGCGGGATCTAGCACAGATACGCAGTATTTT.

The chain couples TRBV19 to TRBJ2-5, with D maybe TRBD2 (6 bases). V lost 6 bases, J lost 1 base, and 27 bases lay in between. The CDR3 loop spans 19 amino acids. The germline CDR1 and CDR2 sequences are LNHDA and SQIVND (reference sequence). This CDR3 reads CASSPKLGGGNRPQETQYF. Here the CDR3 DNA reads TGTGCCAGTAGCCCAAAATTGGGCGGAGGGAACCGACCCCAAGAGACCCAGTACTTC.

The CDR3 spells CASSETRGSTEAFF. As DNA, the CDR3 is TGTGCCAGCAGTGAAACCAGGGGGAGCACTGAAGCTTTCTTT. This chain connects TRBV6-1 to TRBJ1-1; 7 bases align to TRBD1. Losses at the gene ends were 2 bases for V and 4 bases for J; bases not matched to a gene: 4. The CDR3 loop spans 14 amino acids. Germline CDR1 is MNHNS and CDR2 is SASEGT.

V is TRBV18 and J is TRBJ2-7, with D possibly being TRBD2 (7 bases). The CDR3 is 14 amino acids. The ends were cut back, 2 bases at V and 3 bases at J, with 11 bases in the middle. CDR1 and CDR2 from the germline V gene are KGHSH and LQKENI. CDR3 residues: CASSPVRGGYEQYV. The CDR3, as DNA: TGTGCCAGCTCACCAGTAAGGGGGGGCTACGAGCAGTACGTC.